This is a list of T cell receptor beta chains from one sample in a study of vaccination and CD4 T cells after COVID-19. Their recognized antigens are unknown. One entry per CDR3 protein, called by TCRdb with MiXCR from the PCR reads. Among some 19,000 distinct CDR3 sequences listed, approximately 40% were seen once. Specimen: cultured CD4+ T cells from blood. The source of these receptors is a human donor with COVID-19. Both conserved end residues are part of each CDR3. Each record gives: V gene, CDR3 length, clone size, J gene, D gene, CDR3 DNA, CDR3 protein. D genes are given only for firm matches. Only part of the rows carry a size: once, few, many, or a class if the clone is expanded.

v_gene: TRBV5-1
len: 15
abundance: NA
j_gene: TRBJ1-5
d_gene: NA
CDR3nt: TGCGCCAGCAGCCGCTCAGGACAGCCCAATCAGCCCCAGCATTTT
CDR3aa: CASSRSGQPNQPQHF

v_gene: TRBV19
len: 15
abundance: few
j_gene: TRBJ1-5
d_gene: NA
CDR3nt: TGTGCCAGTAGTATCAACTGGGGGGCTAGTCAGCCCCAGCATTTT
CDR3aa: CASSINWGASQPQHF

v_gene: TRBV6-1
len: 16
abundance: NA
j_gene: TRBJ1-3
d_gene: NA
CDR3nt: TGTGCCAGCAGCCCTGCGGCGGCGAGCTCTGGAAACACCATATATTTT
CDR3aa: CASSPAAASSGNTIYF

v_gene: TRBV20-1
len: 13
abundance: NA
j_gene: TRBJ2-3
d_gene: NA
CDR3nt: TGCAGTGCTAGACGTAGCGGCCCAGATACGCAGTATTTT
CDR3aa: CSARRSGPDTQYF

v_gene: TRBV27
len: 14
abundance: few
j_gene: TRBJ1-5
d_gene: TRBD1
CDR3nt: TGTGCCAGCGCCGCCAGGGGGGGGGATCAGCCCCAGCATTTT
CDR3aa: CASAARGGDQPQHF

v_gene: TRBV5-6
len: 15
abundance: NA
j_gene: TRBJ2-5
d_gene: TRBD2
CDR3nt: TGTGCCAGCAGCGAAGGACTAGCGGGGAAAGAGACCCAGTACTTC
CDR3aa: CASSEGLAGKETQYF

v_gene: TRBV20-1
len: 12
abundance: NA
j_gene: TRBJ2-7
d_gene: NA
CDR3nt: TGCAGTGCCCCGGAGGGGGCCTACGAGCAGTACTTC
CDR3aa: CSAPEGAYEQYF

v_gene: TRBV7-2
len: 16
abundance: few
j_gene: TRBJ1-3
d_gene: TRBD1
CDR3nt: TGTGCCAGCAGCTTGCCCAGGGGGAACTCTGGAAACACCATATATTTT
CDR3aa: CASSLPRGNSGNTIYF

v_gene: TRBV7-2
len: 16
abundance: NA
j_gene: TRBJ2-5
d_gene: TRBD2
CDR3nt: TGTGCCAGCAGCATCACTAGCGGGGCAATCCAAGAGACCCAGTACTTC
CDR3aa: CASSITSGAIQETQYF

v_gene: TRBV20-1
len: 14
abundance: few
j_gene: TRBJ1-3
d_gene: NA
CDR3nt: TGCAGTGCTAGTATAGTCGGAGCGGGAAACACCATATATTTT
CDR3aa: CSASIVGAGNTIYF

v_gene: TRBV27
len: 14
abundance: few
j_gene: TRBJ1-5
d_gene: NA
CDR3nt: TGTGCCAGCAGGATGACGGAGAGCAATCAGCCCCAGCATTTT
CDR3aa: CASRMTESNQPQHF

v_gene: TRBV7-6
len: 16
abundance: NA
j_gene: TRBJ1-1
d_gene: NA
CDR3nt: TGTGCCAGCAGCAAAATACAGGGTTTGAGAGGCACTGAAGCTTTCTTT
CDR3aa: CASSKIQGLRGTEAFF

v_gene: TRBV6-1
len: 13
abundance: NA
j_gene: TRBJ1-2
d_gene: NA
CDR3nt: TGTGCCAGCAGCCCAAATTCGTTGAGTGGCTACACCTTC
CDR3aa: CASSPNSLSGYTF

v_gene: TRBV19
len: 14
abundance: NA
j_gene: TRBJ1-1
d_gene: NA
CDR3nt: TGTGCCAGTAGTAAGAGGCAGTTGAACACTGAAGCTTTCTTT
CDR3aa: CASSKRQLNTEAFF

v_gene: TRBV6-1
len: 14
abundance: few
j_gene: TRBJ2-7
d_gene: TRBD1
CDR3nt: TGTGCCAGCAGGGTCGCACAGGGGGCTCGCGAGCAGTACTTC
CDR3aa: CASRVAQGAREQYF

v_gene: TRBV7-9
len: 14
abundance: NA
j_gene: TRBJ2-3
d_gene: NA
CDR3nt: TGTGCCAGCAGCCCCCACGGGGTCAAAGATACGCAGTATTTT
CDR3aa: CASSPHGVKDTQYF

v_gene: TRBV7-2
len: 17
abundance: NA
j_gene: TRBJ1-6
d_gene: NA
CDR3nt: TGTGCCAGCACCTTATCCGGGGGGTGGGGCCATAATTCACCCCTCCACTTT
CDR3aa: CASTLSGGWGHNSPLHF

v_gene: TRBV10-3
len: 12
abundance: NA
j_gene: TRBJ2-5
d_gene: TRBD2
CDR3nt: TGTGCCATCAGGGGACTAGCGGAGACCCAGTACTTC
CDR3aa: CAIRGLAETQYF

v_gene: TRBV19
len: 13
abundance: once
j_gene: TRBJ2-5
d_gene: NA
CDR3nt: TGTGCCAGTAGTCCCCAGGGACGGGAGACCCAGTACTTC
CDR3aa: CASSPQGRETQYF

v_gene: TRBV11-2
len: 17
abundance: few
j_gene: TRBJ2-7
d_gene: NA
CDR3nt: TGTGCCAGCAGCTTTCGACAGGTTAGAAGTCAGACCTACGAGCAGTACTTC
CDR3aa: CASSFRQVRSQTYEQYF

v_gene: TRBV18
len: 13
abundance: NA
j_gene: TRBJ1-1
d_gene: NA
CDR3nt: TGTGCCAGCTCACCACAGAGGGAGACTGAAGCTTTCTTT
CDR3aa: CASSPQRETEAFF

v_gene: TRBV20-1
len: 13
abundance: medium-sized
j_gene: TRBJ1-5
d_gene: NA
CDR3nt: TGCAGTGCTATAAGACAGAGCAATCAGCCCCAGCATTTT
CDR3aa: CSAIRQSNQPQHF

v_gene: TRBV18
len: 19
abundance: NA
j_gene: TRBJ1-5
d_gene: TRBD1
CDR3nt: TGTGCCAGCTCACCTGTTGGGCCCGGGACAGGGAGGTTCTATCAGCCCCAGCATTTT
CDR3aa: CASSPVGPGTGRFYQPQHF

v_gene: TRBV12-3/TRBV12-4
len: 14
abundance: NA
j_gene: TRBJ2-3
d_gene: TRBD2
CDR3nt: TGTGCCAGCAGTTTCGGGGGGATCCCAGATACGCAGTATTTT
CDR3aa: CASSFGGIPDTQYF

v_gene: TRBV30
len: 13
abundance: few
j_gene: TRBJ2-5
d_gene: NA
CDR3nt: TGTGCCTGGAGTGTAGGGCAGGAAGAGACCCAGTACTTC
CDR3aa: CAWSVGQEETQYF

v_gene: TRBV20-1
len: 15
abundance: few
j_gene: TRBJ2-3
d_gene: TRBD2
CDR3nt: TGCAGTGCTCGTTGGACTAGCGGTTTCACAGATACGCAGTATTTT
CDR3aa: CSARWTSGFTDTQYF

v_gene: TRBV7-8
len: 17
abundance: NA
j_gene: TRBJ2-2
d_gene: TRBD1
CDR3nt: TGTGCCAGCAGCTGGAACCGGGACAGGGTAAACACCGGGGAGCTGTTTTTT
CDR3aa: CASSWNRDRVNTGELFF

v_gene: TRBV6-1
len: 15
abundance: NA
j_gene: TRBJ1-2
d_gene: NA
CDR3nt: TGTGCCAGCAGTGAAGCATTCAGGGCGATCTATGGCTACACCTTC
CDR3aa: CASSEAFRAIYGYTF

v_gene: TRBV28
len: 15
abundance: NA
j_gene: TRBJ1-5
d_gene: TRBD1
CDR3nt: TGTGCCAGCAGTTCTCCCGGACAGGGTAAGCAGCCCCAGCATTTT
CDR3aa: CASSSPGQGKQPQHF